This TCR beta chain was documented in a study of cytomegalovirus exposure and HLA in healthy donors. Study in general: A prior analysis found more than 90 million unique TCR beta sequences from around 190 million T cells.

The length of the CDR3 is 9 amino acids, counting both ends. The germline V gene has CDR1 MNHEY and CDR2 SMNVEV (reference sequence). To note about this clone: The antigen is not known. This likely comes from a read error, as the CDR3 has no conserved phenylalanine or tryptophan at its end. Because the CDR3's place on the DNA is in doubt, the DNA is left out and the CDR3 is given as listed by TCRdb.

Primers: 60 Vbeta forward and 13 Jbeta reverse. Only in-frame clones appear in the TCRdb table, and some are missing; sequencing was by immunoSEQ multiplex PCR. The profile shows some 180,000 clones, less than 80% of them singletons. Findings of the study overall: Productive status was seen about 90% or about 30% of the time for most TCR beta V segments in an earlier analysis. A later analysis, which compared TCR beta chains of equal frequency, found the HLA-associated ones more clonally expanded. An apparent linkage of common viral pathogens to several of the most significant clusters emerged in a later analysis.

The genes are TRBV27 and TRBJ1-2; the table's TRBD1 call for D was not verified on the DNA. This receptor was taken from a man between 18 and 29 years old in good health and CMV-seronegative. The sequencing sample was made of PBMCs. The CDR3 is CASFSALGE.